Below are 22 T cell receptor beta chains sequenced from a single sample in a study of T cells expressing NK-cell markers (dated by TCRdb to 2020 to 2021). Library creation used 5' RACE. The sequencer listed for this sample is Illumina HiSeq 2000. TCRdb reprocessed the reads and provides one entry for every CDR3 protein sequence; no DNA is given. The table for this sample shows roughly 420,000 distinct CDR3 sequences. Of the sample, 6% to 8% falls within the top ten clones. Specimen: blood T cells: a sorted CD56 or NKG2C T cell subset, CD4+ or CD8+ T cells, or bulk PBMC T cells (not recorded which). The receptor set was obtained from a woman aged 18 to 75 in good health.

The rearrangement joins TRBV12-3 or TRBV12-4 to TRBJ2-7. The CDR3 runs to 13 residues. CDR3 in amino acids: CASTQDRPYEQCF.

The V and J genes are TRBV3-1 and TRBJ1-4; the TRBD1 assignment by TCRdb is unverifiable without DNA. Germline V gene lookup returns CDR1 LGHDT and CDR2 YNNKEL (reference sequence). This CDR3 contains 12 residues. This CDR3 reads CASQGSPRKLFF. Together with reference TRBV3-1 and TRBJ1-4, the CDR3 gives the full variable domain: DTAVSQTPKYLVTQMGNDKSIKCEQNLGHDTMYWYKQDSKKFLKIMFSYNNKELIINETVPNRFSPKSPDKAHLNLHINSLELGDSAVYFCASQGSPRKLFFGSGTQLSVL.

This sequence joins TRBV2 and TRBJ2-7; the TCRdb D gene call, TRBD2, has no DNA to confirm it. Per germline, CDR1 SNHLY and CDR2 FYNNEI. CDR3 length: 17 residues. CDR3: CASSGPGTSGSPYEQYF. Full variable domain (missing parts from reference TRBV2 and TRBJ2-7): EPEVTQTPSHQVTQMGQEVILRCVPISNHLYFYWYRQILGQKVEFLVSFYNNEISEKSEIFDDQFSVERPDGSNFTLKIRSTKLEDSAMYFCASSGPGTSGSPYEQYFGPGTRLTVT.

The genes are TRBV20-1 and TRBJ1-2; no DNA is available, so the TRBD1 call from TCRdb remains unchecked. The germline V gene has CDR1 DFQATT and CDR2 SNEGSKA (reference sequence). The CDR3 has 17 amino acids. CDR3 protein: CSASPSRDRGRDYGYTF.

The V and J genes are TRBV29-1 and TRBJ2-5; without DNA, the TCRdb call of TRBD2 cannot be checked. Germline lookup yields CDR1 SQVTM and CDR2 ANQGSEA. CDR3 length equals 14 residues. Here the CDR3 reads CSVETGTRVETQYF.

The rearrangement links TRBV6-1 to TRBJ2-2; the TCRdb call, TRBD1, lacks DNA for checking. The CDR3 runs 16 residues. The germline CDR1 and CDR2 sequences are MNHNS and SASEGT. CDR3: CASSSRQGRVTGELFF.

The chain links TRBV28 to TRBJ2-1; TCRdb's D call of TRBD2 is untestable without DNA. This CDR3 has 12 residues. Germline CDR1 MDHEN, CDR2 SYDVKM. The CDR3: CASSRGGYEQFF.

This chain uses TRBV5-1 with TRBJ2-3; TCRdb picks TRBD2, but there is no DNA to check that call. Germline V lookup: CDR1 SGHRS, CDR2 YFSETQ. CDR3 length: 15 amino acids. The CDR3 protein is CASSSQGLDADTQYF.

This chain's CDR3 is CATSRDRDGLEAFF. This chain links TRBV15 with TRBJ1-1. The CDR3 spans 14 residues. The germline gives CDR1 LNHNV, CDR2 YYDKDF (reference sequence).

This chain joins TRBV18 and TRBJ1-6; TCRdb reports TRBD1, a call that lacks DNA to check it against. Germline V gene data show CDR1 as KGHSH and CDR2 as LQKENI. The CDR3 covers 14 residues. Here the CDR3 reads CASSIGHSDSPLHF.

This sequence joins TRBV28 and TRBJ1-4. The CDR3 is made up of 12 amino acids. The germline V gene has CDR1 MDHEN and CDR2 SYDVKM. This CDR3 is CASSLRGEKLFF.

V is TRBV20-1 and J is TRBJ2-2. Germline V gene data show CDR1 as DFQATT and CDR2 as SNEGSKA (reference sequence). This CDR3 is 13 amino acids long. CDR3 sequence reads: CSAGFNLAGELFF.

The chain joins TRBV6-2 or TRBV6-3 to TRBJ1-1. The CDR3 is 16 amino acids. From germline, CDR1 is MNHEY and CDR2 SVGEGT. CDR3 protein: CASSLRASDMNTEAFF.

The chain carries TRBV9 and TRBJ2-7; lacking DNA, the TRBD2 call made by TCRdb goes unchecked. Looked up from germline, CDR1 is SGDLS and CDR2 is YYNGEE. The length of the CDR3 is 15 residues. The CDR3 sequence is CASSQDFGGLYEQYF. Complete variable domain (other parts from reference TRBV9 and TRBJ2-7): DSGVTQTPKHLITATGQRVTLRCSPRSGDLSVYWYQQSLDQGLQFLIQYYNGEERAKGNILERFSAQQFPDLHSELNLSSLELGDSALYFCASSQDFGGLYEQYFGPGTRLTVT.

V and J are TRBV11-2 and TRBJ2-1. Germline V gene sequence: CDR1 SGHAT, CDR2 FQNNGV. The CDR3 is made up of 12 amino acids. CDR3 residues: CASSLSRHEQFF.

The rearrangement links TRBV21-1 to TRBJ2-1; TCRdb selects TRBD2, and the lack of DNA leaves this call unchecked. TRBV21-1 constitutes a pseudogene. This CDR3 is 13 amino acids long. The chain's CDR3 is CASSPGLATEQFF.

This chain connects TRBV7-9 to TRBJ2-3; TCRdb gives TRBD1 as the D gene, but with no DNA this cannot be confirmed. The germline gives CDR1 SEHNR, CDR2 FQNEAQ (reference sequence). This CDR3 spans 15 amino acids. CDR3 sequence reads: CASSPQGSPTDTQYF.

The rearrangement joins TRBV20-1 to TRBJ1-1; TCRdb selects TRBD1, and the lack of DNA leaves this call unchecked. This CDR3 comprises 13 residues. CDR1 is DFQATT and CDR2 is SNEGSKA in the germline V gene (reference sequence). This CDR3 is CSAPPQGFTEAFF.

V is TRBV29-1 and J is TRBJ1-3. Germline CDR1 reads SQVTM; CDR2 reads ANQGSEA. The CDR3 is 12 residues long. This CDR3 reads CSVEFAGNTIYF.

The gene calls are TRBV20-1 and TRBJ1-5; the D gene TCRdb calls, TRBD1, cannot be checked with no DNA. The length of the CDR3 is 15 residues. Germline V gives CDR1 DFQATT, CDR2 SNEGSKA (reference sequence). The CDR3 protein is CSAAKATGSNQPQHF.

The V and J genes are TRBV2 and TRBJ1-2; TCRdb lists TRBD1, though no DNA is available to test this call. This CDR3 has 14 residues. The germline CDR1 and CDR2 sequences are SNHLY and FYNNEI. CDR3 loop: CASSADSENYGYTF.

This chain connects TRBV5-6 to TRBJ2-3; checking the TCRdb D call of TRBD2 is not possible without DNA. CDR1 is SGHDT and CDR2 is YYEEEE in the germline V gene. The CDR3 covers 14 residues. The CDR3 here is CASSLAAEGITQYF.